These 5 T cell receptor beta chains were sequenced from one sample in a study of T cells after posttransplantation cyclophosphamide. Clones were read by immunoSEQ multiplex PCR, and TCRdb kept only the in-frame ones, dropping some. This sample has some 50,000 clones and no singletons, with 2% to 2.5% in the ten largest. Sequenced sample: PBMCs. These receptors all stem from a man between 40 and 49 years old in good health, CMV-negative, and a related stem cell transplant donor.

This clone was detected many times. The rearrangement joins TRBV5-6 to TRBJ2-3; maybe TRBD2 (6 bases). This CDR3 region has 13 residues. Looked up from germline, CDR1 is SGHDT and CDR2 is YYEEEE. CDR3 sequence reads: CAARDSHTDTQYF. In DNA form, the CDR3 reads TGTGCGGCAAGGGACTCACACACAGATACGCAGTATTTT.

This clone was observed at least ten times. This sequence joins TRBV6-5 and TRBJ2-1; TRBD1 matches 7 bases. Germline CDR1 is MNHEY and CDR2 is SVGAGI. The CDR3 sequence is 14 residues long. V shed 8 bases, J shed 0 bases, and the junction held 4 bases outside the gene matches. The CDR3 DNA is TGTGCCAGCCACGGGGACAGCTCCTACAATGAGCAGTTCTTC. The encoded protein is CASHGDSSYNEQFF.

In its sample, this clone was seen many times. This chain joins TRBV2 and TRBJ2-7, with a tentative D call TRBD2 (7 bases). Germline V gene sequence: CDR1 SNHLY, CDR2 FYNNEI. V was trimmed by 4 bases and J by 6 bases, leaving 16 bases between them. This CDR3 comprises 14 residues. DNA for the CDR3: TGTGCCAGCAGTGTAGATGGGGGCGGGGGCGAGCAGTACTTC. Encoded protein: CASSVDGGGGEQYF.

This clone was counted many times. This chain uses TRBV27 with TRBJ2-1; 10 bases map to TRBD2. Per germline, CDR1 MNHEY and CDR2 SMNVEV (reference sequence). The CDR3 spans 16 residues. The V and J ends lost 1 base and 2 bases, in that order; junction bases with no gene match: 2. The CDR3 spells CASSLLGLAAYNEQFF. The CDR3 DNA sequence: TGTGCCAGCAGTTTATTAGGACTAGCGGCCTACAATGAGCAGTTCTTC.

The sample holds many counts of this clone. The chain combines TRBV5-1 with TRBJ2-7, with 8 bases aligning to TRBD1. The CDR3 is 15 amino acids. V lost 0 bases to trimming and J lost 1 base; unmatched junction nucleotides: 3. CDR1 is SGHRS and CDR2 is YFSETQ in the germline V gene. The CDR3 protein is CASSLVGTGSYEQYF. The CDR3 DNA reads as TGCGCCAGCAGCTTGGTTGGGACAGGTTCCTACGAGCAGTACTTC.